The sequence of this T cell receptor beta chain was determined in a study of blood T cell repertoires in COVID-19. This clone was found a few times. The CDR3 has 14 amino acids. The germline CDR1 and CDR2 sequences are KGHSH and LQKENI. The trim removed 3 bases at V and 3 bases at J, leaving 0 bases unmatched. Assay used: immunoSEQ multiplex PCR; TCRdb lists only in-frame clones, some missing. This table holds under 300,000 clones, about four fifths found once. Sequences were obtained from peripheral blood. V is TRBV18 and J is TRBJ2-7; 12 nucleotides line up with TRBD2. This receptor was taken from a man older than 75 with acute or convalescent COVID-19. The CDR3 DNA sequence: TGTGCCAGCTCACCGGGACTAGCGGGCTACGAGCAGTACTTC. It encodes CASSPGLAGYEQYF.